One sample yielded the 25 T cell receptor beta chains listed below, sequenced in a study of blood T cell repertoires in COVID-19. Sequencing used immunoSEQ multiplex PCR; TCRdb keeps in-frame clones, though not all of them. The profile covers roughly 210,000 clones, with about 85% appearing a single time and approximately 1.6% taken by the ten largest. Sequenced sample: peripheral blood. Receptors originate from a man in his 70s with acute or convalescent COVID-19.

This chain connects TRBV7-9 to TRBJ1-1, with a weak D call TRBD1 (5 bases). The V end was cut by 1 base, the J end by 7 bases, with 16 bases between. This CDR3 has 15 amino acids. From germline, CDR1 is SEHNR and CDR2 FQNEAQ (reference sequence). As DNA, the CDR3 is TGTGCCAGCAGCTTAGAGGGGAACGCATTCAGTGAAGCTTTCTTT. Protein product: CASSLEGNAFSEAFF.

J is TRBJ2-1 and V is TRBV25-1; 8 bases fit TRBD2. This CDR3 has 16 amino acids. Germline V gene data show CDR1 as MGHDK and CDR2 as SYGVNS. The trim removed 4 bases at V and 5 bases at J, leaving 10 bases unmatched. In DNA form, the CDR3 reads TGTGCCAGCAGTGGAAAAAGCGGGAGTTTCCACAATGAGCAGTTCTTC. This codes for CASSGKSGSFHNEQFF.

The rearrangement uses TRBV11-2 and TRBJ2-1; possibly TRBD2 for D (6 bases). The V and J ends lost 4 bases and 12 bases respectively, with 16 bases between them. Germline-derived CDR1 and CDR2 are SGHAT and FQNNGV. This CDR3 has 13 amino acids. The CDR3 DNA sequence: TGTGCCAGCAGCTGGGACTCCAAGTCGTCGCAGTTCTTC. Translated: CASSWDSKSSQFF.

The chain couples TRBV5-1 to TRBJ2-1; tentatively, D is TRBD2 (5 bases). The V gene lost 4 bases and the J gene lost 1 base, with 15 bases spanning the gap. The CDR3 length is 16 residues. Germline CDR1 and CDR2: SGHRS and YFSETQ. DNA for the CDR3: TGCGCCAGCAGCCCCGGGGAAGCGCGGTCCTACAATGAGCAGTTCTTC. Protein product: CASSPGEARSYNEQFF.

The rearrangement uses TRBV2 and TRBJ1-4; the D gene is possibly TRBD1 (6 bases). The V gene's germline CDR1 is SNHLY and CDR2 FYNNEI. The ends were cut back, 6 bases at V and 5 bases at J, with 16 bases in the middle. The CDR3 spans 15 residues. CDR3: CASRGNRALNEKLFF. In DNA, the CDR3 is TGTGCCAGCAGAGGAAACAGGGCCCTCAATGAAAAACTGTTTTTT.

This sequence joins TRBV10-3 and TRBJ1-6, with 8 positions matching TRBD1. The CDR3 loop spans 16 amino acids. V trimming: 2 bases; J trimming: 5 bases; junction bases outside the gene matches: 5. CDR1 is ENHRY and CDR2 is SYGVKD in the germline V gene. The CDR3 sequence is CAISEAGGRNNSPLHF. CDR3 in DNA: TGTGCCATCAGTGAGGCAGGGGGCCGCAATAATTCACCCCTCCACTTT.

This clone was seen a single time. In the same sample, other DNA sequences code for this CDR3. The CDR3 DNA sequence: TGTGCCAGCAGCTTGTTTTCTAGCGGGAGCTACGAGCAGTACTTC. It codes for CASSLFSSGSYEQYF. V gene TRBV28 combines with J gene TRBJ2-7; TRBD2 matches at 10 bases. V trimming: 6 bases; J trimming: 3 bases; junction bases outside the gene matches: 8. There are 15 residues in the CDR3. Germline V gene sequence: CDR1 MDHEN, CDR2 SYDVKM.

The CDR3 coding sequence is TGTGCCAGCAGTGAGGACAGCGCAGGCGGATATGGCTACACCTTC. Its translation is CASSEDSAGGYGYTF. The chain couples TRBV2 to TRBJ1-2; maybe TRBD1 (6 bases). The CDR3 totals 15 residues. Germline loops: CDR1 SNHLY, CDR2 FYNNEI. The V end lost 3 bases, the J end lost 5 bases, and 16 bases lay between the germline ends. Based on the CDR3 plus reference TRBV2 and TRBJ1-2, the full variable domain is EPEVTQTPSHQVTQMGQEVILRCVPISNHLYFYWYRQILGQKVEFLVSFYNNEISEKSEIFDDQFSVERPDGSNFTLKIRSTKLEDSAMYFCASSEDSAGGYGYTFGSGTRLTVV.

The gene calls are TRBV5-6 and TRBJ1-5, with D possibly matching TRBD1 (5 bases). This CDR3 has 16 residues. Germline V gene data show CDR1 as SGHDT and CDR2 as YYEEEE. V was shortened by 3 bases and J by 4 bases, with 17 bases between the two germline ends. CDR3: CASSSRSKTANQPQHF. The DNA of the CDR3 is TGTGCCAGCAGCTCGAGATCAAAGACAGCGAATCAGCCCCAGCATTTT. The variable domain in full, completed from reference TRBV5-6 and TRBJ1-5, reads DAGVTQSPTHLIKTRGQQVTLRCSPKSGHDTVSWYQQALGQGPQFIFQYYEEEERQRGNFPDRFSGHQFPNYSSELNVNALLLGDSALYLCASSSRSKTANQPQHFGDGTRLSIL.

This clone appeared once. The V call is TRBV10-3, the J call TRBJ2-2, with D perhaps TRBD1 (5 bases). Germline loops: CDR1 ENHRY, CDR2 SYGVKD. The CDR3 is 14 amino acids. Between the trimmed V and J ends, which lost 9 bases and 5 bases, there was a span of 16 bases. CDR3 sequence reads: CAMKDSQLTGELFF. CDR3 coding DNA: TGTGCCATGAAAGACAGCCAACTTACCGGGGAGCTGTTTTTT.

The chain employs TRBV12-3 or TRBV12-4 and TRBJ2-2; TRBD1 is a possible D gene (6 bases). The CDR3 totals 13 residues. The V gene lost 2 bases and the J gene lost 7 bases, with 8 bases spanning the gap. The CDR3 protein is CASSLFRGGELFF. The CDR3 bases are TGTGCCAGCAGTTTATTCAGGGGCGGGGAGCTGTTTTTT.

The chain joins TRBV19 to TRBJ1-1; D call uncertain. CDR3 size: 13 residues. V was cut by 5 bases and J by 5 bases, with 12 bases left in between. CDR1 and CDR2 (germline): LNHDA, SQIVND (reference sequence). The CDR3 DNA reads TGTGCCAGTAGTCCCCCCCGGAGGACTGAAGCTTTCTTT. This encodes CASSPPRRTEAFF.

Written as DNA, the CDR3 is TGTGCCAGCAGCCCATGGGGACAGGGAGTAGAGACTGAAGCTTTCTTT. Amino acid sequence: CASSPWGQGVETEAFF. This chain joins TRBV7-6 and TRBJ1-1; TRBD1 aligns across 9 bases. The CDR3 runs to 16 residues. The germline gives CDR1 SGHVS, CDR2 FNYEAQ. V lost 5 bases to trimming and J lost 5 bases; unmatched junction nucleotides: 12.

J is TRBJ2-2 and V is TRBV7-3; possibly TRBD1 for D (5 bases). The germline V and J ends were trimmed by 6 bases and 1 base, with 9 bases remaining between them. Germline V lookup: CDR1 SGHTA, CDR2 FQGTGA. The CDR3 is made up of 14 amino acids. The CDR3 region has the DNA TGTGCCAGCAGTCAGCAGGGGAACACCGGGGAGCTGTTTTTT. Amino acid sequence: CASSQQGNTGELFF. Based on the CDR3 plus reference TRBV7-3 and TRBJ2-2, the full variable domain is GAGVSQTPSNKVTEKGKYVELRCDPISGHTALYWYRQSLGQGPEFLIYFQGTGAADDSGLPNDRFFAVRPEGSVSTLKIQRTERGDSAVYLCASSQQGNTGELFFGEGSRLTVL.

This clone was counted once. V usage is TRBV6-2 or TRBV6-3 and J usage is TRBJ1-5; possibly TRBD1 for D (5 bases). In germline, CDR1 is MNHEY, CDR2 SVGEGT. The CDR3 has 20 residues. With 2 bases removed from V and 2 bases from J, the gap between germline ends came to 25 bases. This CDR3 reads CASSYPALPRQTSGNQPQHF. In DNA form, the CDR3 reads TGTGCCAGCAGTTACCCCGCCCTTCCGAGACAGACCTCTGGCAATCAGCCCCAGCATTTT.

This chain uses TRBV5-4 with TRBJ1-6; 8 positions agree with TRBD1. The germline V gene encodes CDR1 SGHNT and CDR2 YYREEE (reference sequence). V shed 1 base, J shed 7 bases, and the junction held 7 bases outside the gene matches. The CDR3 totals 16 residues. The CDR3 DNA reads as TGTGCCAGCAGCTTGACCTGGGACAGGTCAAATTCACCCCTCCACTTT. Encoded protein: CASSLTWDRSNSPLHF. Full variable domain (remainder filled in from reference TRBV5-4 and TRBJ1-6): ETGVTQSPTHLIKTRGQQVTLRCSSQSGHNTVSWYQQALGQGPQFIFQYYREEENGRGNFPPRFSGLQFPNYSSELNVNALELDDSALYLCASSLTWDRSNSPLHFGNGTRLTVT.

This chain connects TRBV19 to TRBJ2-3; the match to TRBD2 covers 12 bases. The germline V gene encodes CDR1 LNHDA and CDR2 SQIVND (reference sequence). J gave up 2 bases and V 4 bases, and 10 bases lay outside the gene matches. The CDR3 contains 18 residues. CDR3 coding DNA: TGTGCCAGTAGTAGAAGACTAGCGGGAGTTCCTGACACAGATACGCAGTATTTT. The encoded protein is CASSRRLAGVPDTDTQYF.

CDR3 DNA sequence: TGTGCCAGCAGCTTAGGGGGAGGGCCGGTGATTTACGATGAGCAGTTCTTC. Translation gives CASSLGGGPVIYDEQFF. The V call is TRBV7-8, the J call TRBJ2-1, with 7 bases lining up with TRBD2. Losses at the gene ends were 1 base for V and 8 bases for J; bases not matched to a gene: 14. CDR1 is SGHVS and CDR2 is FQNEAQ in the germline V gene. The CDR3 is 17 amino acids.

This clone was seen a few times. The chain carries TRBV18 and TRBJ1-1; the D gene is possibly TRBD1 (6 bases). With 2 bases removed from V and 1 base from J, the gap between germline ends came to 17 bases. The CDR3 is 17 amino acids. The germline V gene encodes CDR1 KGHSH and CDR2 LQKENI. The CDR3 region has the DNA TGTGCCAGCTCACCAAGGCTAACAGGGAGGGCGAACACTGAAGCTTTCTTT. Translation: CASSPRLTGRANTEAFF. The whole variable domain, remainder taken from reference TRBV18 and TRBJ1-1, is NAGVMQNPRHLVRRRGQEARLRCSPMKGHSHVYWYRQLPEEGLKFMVYLQKENIIDESGMPKERFSAEFPKEGPSILRIQQVVRGDSAAYFCASSPRLTGRANTEAFFGQGTRLTVV.

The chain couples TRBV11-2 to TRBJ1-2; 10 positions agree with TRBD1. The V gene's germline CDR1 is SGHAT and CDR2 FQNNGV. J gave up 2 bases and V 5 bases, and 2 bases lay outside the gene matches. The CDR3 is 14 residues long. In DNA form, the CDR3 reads TGTGCCAGCAGCCCGACAGGGGGCAACTATGGCTACACCTTC. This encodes CASSPTGGNYGYTF.

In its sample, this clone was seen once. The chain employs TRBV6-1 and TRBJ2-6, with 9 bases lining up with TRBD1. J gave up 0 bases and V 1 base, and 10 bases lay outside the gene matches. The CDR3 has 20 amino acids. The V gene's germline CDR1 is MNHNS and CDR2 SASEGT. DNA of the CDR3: TGTGCCAGCAGTGAAGGCCGGACAGGGGCGCTAAGCTCTGGGGCCAACGTCCTGACTTTC. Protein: CASSEGRTGALSSGANVLTF.

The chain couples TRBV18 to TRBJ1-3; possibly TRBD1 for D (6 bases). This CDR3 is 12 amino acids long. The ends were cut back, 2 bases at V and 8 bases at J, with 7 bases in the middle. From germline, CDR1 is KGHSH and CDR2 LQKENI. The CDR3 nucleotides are TGTGCCAGCTCACCAAAGGGGGACACCATATATTTT. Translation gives CASSPKGDTIYF. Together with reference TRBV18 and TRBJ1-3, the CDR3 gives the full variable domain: NAGVMQNPRHLVRRRGQEARLRCSPMKGHSHVYWYRQLPEEGLKFMVYLQKENIIDESGMPKERFSAEFPKEGPSILRIQQVVRGDSAAYFCASSPKGDTIYFGEGSWLTVV.

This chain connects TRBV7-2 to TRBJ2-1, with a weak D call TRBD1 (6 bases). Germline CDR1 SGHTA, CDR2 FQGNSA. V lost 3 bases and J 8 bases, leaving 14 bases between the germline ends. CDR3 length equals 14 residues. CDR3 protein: CASSFRGRGDEQFF. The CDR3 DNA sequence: TGTGCCAGCAGCTTTAGGGGGAGAGGGGATGAGCAGTTCTTC.

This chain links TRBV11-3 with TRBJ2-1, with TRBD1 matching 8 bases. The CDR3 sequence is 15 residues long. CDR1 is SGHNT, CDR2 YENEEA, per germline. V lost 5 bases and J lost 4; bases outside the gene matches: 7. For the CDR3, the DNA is TGTGCCAGCAGCCCCCGGACAGGGTCTTACAATGAGCAGTTCTTC. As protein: CASSPRTGSYNEQFF.

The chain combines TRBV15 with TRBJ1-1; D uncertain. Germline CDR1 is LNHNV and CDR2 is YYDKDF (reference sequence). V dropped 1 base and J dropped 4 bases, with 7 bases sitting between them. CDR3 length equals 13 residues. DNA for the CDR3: TGTGCCACCAGCAGAGGCGGCAGCACTGAAGCTTTCTTT. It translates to CATSRGGSTEAFF.